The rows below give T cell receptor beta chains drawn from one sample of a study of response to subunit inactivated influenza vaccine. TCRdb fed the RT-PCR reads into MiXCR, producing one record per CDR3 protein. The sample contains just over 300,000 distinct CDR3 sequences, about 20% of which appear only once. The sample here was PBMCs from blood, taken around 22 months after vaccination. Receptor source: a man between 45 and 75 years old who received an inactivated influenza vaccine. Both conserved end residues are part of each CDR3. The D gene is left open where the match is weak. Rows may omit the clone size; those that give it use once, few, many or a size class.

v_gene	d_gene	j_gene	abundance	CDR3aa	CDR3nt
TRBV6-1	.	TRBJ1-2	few	CASSESARDRGYTF	TGTGCCAGCAGTGAGTCCGCCAGGGATCGCGGCTACACCTTC
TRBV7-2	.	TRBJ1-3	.	CASSLGWTGNTIYF	TGTGCCAGCAGCCTCGGATGGACTGGAAACACCATATATTTT
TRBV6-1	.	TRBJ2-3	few	CASSDLRRGYTDTQYF	TGTGCCAGCAGTGATTTGAGGCGGGGCTACACAGATACGCAGTATTTT
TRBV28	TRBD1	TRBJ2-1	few	CASSIRDRVGNEQFF	TGTGCCAGCAGCATCCGGGACAGGGTTGGCAATGAGCAGTTCTTC
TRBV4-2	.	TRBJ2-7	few	CASSPGYWGSYEQYF	TGTGCCAGCAGCCCGGGGTATTGGGGCTCCTACGAGCAGTACTTC
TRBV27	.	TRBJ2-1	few	CASSLGPSYNEQFF	TGTGCCAGCAGTTTAGGCCCTTCCTACAATGAGCAGTTCTTC
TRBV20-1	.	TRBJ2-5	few	CSARRTEQETQYF	TGCAGTGCTAGACGGACAGAACAAGAGACCCAGTACTTC
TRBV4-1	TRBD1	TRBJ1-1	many	CASSQSAFRGRENTEAFF	TGCGCCAGCAGCCAAAGCGCCTTCAGGGGGCGAGAGAACACTGAAGCTTTCTTT
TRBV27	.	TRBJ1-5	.	CASNTRESGGDTQHF	TGTGCCAGCAACACCCGGGAAAGCGGAGGAGATACGCAGCATTTT
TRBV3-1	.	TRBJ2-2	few	CASSQRGTGELFF	TGTGCCAGCAGCCAAAGGGGCACCGGGGAGCTGTTTTTT
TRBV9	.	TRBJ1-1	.	CASSVVGLNTEAFF	TGTGCCAGCAGCGTAGTGGGACTGAACACTGAAGCTTTCTTT
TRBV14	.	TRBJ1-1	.	CASSAAPNTEAFF	TGTGCCAGCAGCGCCGCGCCGAACACTGAAGCTTTCTTT
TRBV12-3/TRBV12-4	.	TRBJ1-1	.	CASSLASSGRGWEAFF	TGTGCCAGCAGTTTAGCGTCGTCGGGCAGGGGTTGGGAAGCTTTCTTT
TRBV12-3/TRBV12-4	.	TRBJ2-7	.	CASSFADTGSEQYF	TGTGCCAGCAGTTTCGCAGACACGGGGAGCGAGCAGTACTTC
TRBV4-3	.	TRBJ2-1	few	CASSQAWSGGSSYNEQFF	TGCGCCAGCAGCCAAGCGTGGAGCGGTGGGAGCTCCTACAATGAGCAGTTCTTC
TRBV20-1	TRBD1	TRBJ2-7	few	CSALPGQGASISYEQYF	TGCAGTGCTCTACCGGGACAGGGGGCTTCGATTTCCTACGAGCAGTACTTC
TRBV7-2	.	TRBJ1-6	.	CASTFTGISPLHF	TGTGCCAGCACCTTCACAGGGATTTCACCCCTCCACTTT
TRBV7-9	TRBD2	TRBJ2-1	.	CASSLLAGGYYNEQFF	TGTGCCAGCAGCTTACTCGCGGGAGGGTACTACAATGAGCAGTTCTTC
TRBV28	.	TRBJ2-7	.	CASSSFIHEQYF	TGTGCCAGCAGTTCTTTCATCCACGAGCAGTACTTC
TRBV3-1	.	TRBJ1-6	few	CASSQVTGRDSPLHF	TGTGCCAGCAGCCAAGTAACAGGGAGGGATTCACCCCTCCACTTT
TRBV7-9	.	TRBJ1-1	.	CASSFKGRGEAFF	TGTGCCAGCAGCTTTAAGGGAAGGGGTGAAGCTTTCTTT
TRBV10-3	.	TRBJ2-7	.	CAISEVGYEQYF	TGTGCCATCAGTGAGGTCGGCTACGAGCAGTACTTC
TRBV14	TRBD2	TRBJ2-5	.	CASSEGRGGPRKETQYF	TGTGCCAGCAGCGAAGGCCGGGGGGGGCCCCGCAAAGAGACCCAGTACTTC
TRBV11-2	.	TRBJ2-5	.	CASSYTTVQETQYF	TGTGCCAGCAGCTACACGACTGTACAAGAGACCCAGTACTTC
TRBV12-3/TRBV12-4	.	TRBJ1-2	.	CASSFDGGNGYTF	TGTGCCAGCAGTTTCGATGGCGGAAATGGCTACACCTTC
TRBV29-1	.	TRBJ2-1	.	CSVSGRYSYNEQFF	TGCAGCGTTTCGGGACGTTACTCCTACAATGAGCAGTTCTTC
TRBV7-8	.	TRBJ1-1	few	CASSLALGPNTEAFF	TGTGCCAGCAGCTTAGCGCTCGGCCCGAACACTGAAGCTTTCTTT
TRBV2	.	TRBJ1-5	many	CASTYSEYQPQHF	TGTGCCAGCACTTACAGCGAGTATCAGCCCCAGCATTTT
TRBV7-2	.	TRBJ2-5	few	CASSFLSANQETQYF	TGTGCCAGCAGCTTTCTTTCAGCGAACCAAGAGACCCAGTACTTC
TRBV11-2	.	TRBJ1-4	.	CASSPQGTLGEKLFF	TGTGCCAGCAGCCCCCAGGGTACCCTGGGGGAAAAACTGTTTTTT
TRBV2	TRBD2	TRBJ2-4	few	CASSASGRRNIQYF	TGTGCCAGCAGTGCGAGCGGGAGGAGGAACATTCAGTACTTC
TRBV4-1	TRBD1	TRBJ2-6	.	CASSQVPGQGAGANVLTF	TGCGCCAGCAGCCAAGTCCCGGGACAGGGTGCTGGGGCCAACGTCCTGACTTTC
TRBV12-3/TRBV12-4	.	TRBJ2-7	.	CASCSLNYEQYF	TGTGCCAGCTGTTCCTTGAACTACGAGCAGTACTTC
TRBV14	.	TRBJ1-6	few	CASSLYRQNSPLHF	TGTGCCAGCAGCCTCTATCGACAGAATTCACCCCTCCACTTT
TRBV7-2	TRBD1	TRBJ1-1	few	CASSLETGQSTEAFF	TGTGCCAGCAGCTTAGAGACAGGGCAGTCCACTGAAGCTTTCTTT
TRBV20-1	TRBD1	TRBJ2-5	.	CSARVDRDQETQYF	TGCAGTGCTAGAGTAGACAGGGACCAAGAGACCCAGTACTTC
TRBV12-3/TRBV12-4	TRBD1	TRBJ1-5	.	CASRRDSQPQHF	TGTGCCAGCAGAAGGGACAGTCAGCCCCAGCATTTT
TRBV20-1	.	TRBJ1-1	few	CSARDTMGAAWDTEAFF	TGCAGTGCTAGAGATACTATGGGGGCCGCGTGGGACACTGAAGCTTTCTTT
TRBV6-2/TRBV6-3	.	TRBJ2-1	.	CASSYDTGPGVNEQFF	TGTGCCAGCAGTTACGACACCGGGCCGGGGGTCAATGAGCAGTTCTTC
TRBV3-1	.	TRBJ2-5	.	CASSPLGWGYQETQYF	TGTGCCAGCAGCCCCTTGGGGTGGGGGTACCAAGAGACCCAGTACTTC
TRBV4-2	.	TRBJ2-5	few	CASSQGGGLQTQYF	TGTGCCAGCAGCCAAGGTGGAGGTCTGCAGACCCAGTACTTC
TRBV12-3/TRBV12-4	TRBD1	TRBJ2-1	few	CASSPTGAPEQFF	TGTGCCAGCAGTCCTACAGGGGCCCCTGAGCAGTTCTTC
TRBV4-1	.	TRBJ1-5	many	CASSPEDTAYSNQPQHF	TGCGCCAGCAGCCCTGAGGATACAGCCTATAGCAATCAGCCCCAGCATTTT
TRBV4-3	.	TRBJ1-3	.	CASSQDKWGGNTIYF	TGCGCCAGCAGCCAAGACAAATGGGGGGGAAACACCATATATTTT
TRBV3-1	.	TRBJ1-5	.	CASSQDAGNQPQHF	TGTGCCAGCAGCCAAGATGCGGGAAATCAGCCCCAGCATTTT
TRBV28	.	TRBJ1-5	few	CASSAQGRFGQPQHF	TGTGCCAGCAGTGCTCAGGGCCGCTTTGGGCAGCCCCAGCATTTT
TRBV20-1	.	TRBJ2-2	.	CSATHAAGRGNTGELFF	TGCAGTGCTACTCATGCGGCGGGAAGAGGGAACACCGGGGAGCTGTTTTTT
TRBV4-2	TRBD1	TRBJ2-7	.	CASSARTGDTYEQYF	TGTGCCAGCAGCGCTAGGACAGGGGACACCTACGAGCAGTACTTC